The count of the clone carrying this TCR beta chain is one. Antigen: not known. Produced via immunoSEQ multiplex PCR; TCRdb's table is partial and in-frame only. The sample shows about 15,000 clones, about 80% of them seen only once. The sample belongs to a study of vaccination effects on CD4 cells after COVID-19. Study background: Post-vaccine sampling took place a median of 72 days after the second dose. Points from the study as a whole: No early post-infection timepoints were available in the study, which also included few convalescent patients.

Viral peptide pool expansion of antigen-specific CD4+ T cells preceded sequencing in the ViraFEST assay. Culturing for about 10 days preceded CD4+ T cell isolation. The person had PCR-confirmed SARS-CoV-2 infection between March and December 2020. Everyone in the study got two shots of either the BNT162b2 or mRNA-1273 vaccine. Half of the medium was exchanged for IL-2 medium on both days 3 and 7. The V and J ends lost 1 base and 2 bases, in that order; junction bases with no gene match: 7. Per the germline V gene, CDR1 is SGDLS and CDR2 is YYNGEE. This CDR3 has 17 amino acids. The source material was CD4+ T cells from PBMCs cultured with SARS-CoV-2 spike peptides, sampled after COVID-19 vaccination. This TCR derives from a human donor who had a prior SARS-CoV-2 infection. This chain connects TRBV9 to TRBJ2-2; the match to TRBD2 covers 8 bases. The CDR3 bases are TGTGCCAGCAGCGTACGGGTAGCGGGACTCAACACCGGGGAGCTGTTTTTT. As protein: CASSVRVAGLNTGELFF.